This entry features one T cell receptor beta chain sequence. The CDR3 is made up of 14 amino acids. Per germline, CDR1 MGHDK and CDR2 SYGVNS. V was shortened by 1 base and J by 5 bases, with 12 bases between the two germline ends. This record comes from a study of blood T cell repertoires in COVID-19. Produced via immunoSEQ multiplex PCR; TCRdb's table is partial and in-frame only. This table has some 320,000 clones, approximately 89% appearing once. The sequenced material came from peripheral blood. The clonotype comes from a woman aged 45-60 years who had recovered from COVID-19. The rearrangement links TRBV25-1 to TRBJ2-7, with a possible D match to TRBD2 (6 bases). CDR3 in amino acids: CASSESEGEDEQYF. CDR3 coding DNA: TGTGCCAGCAGTGAATCAGAAGGGGAGGACGAGCAGTACTTC.